Presented here are 25 T cell receptor beta chains from one specimen sequenced in a study of beta chain features in type 1 diabetes. Study-wide results and caveats: Significant though moderate, a shortening of TCRB CDR3s appeared in all four CD4+ subsets of Type 1 diabetes patients.

Every bit of the isolated RNA underwent reverse transcription, so sequencing read expressed TCRB transcripts. Repertoires were generated with immunoSEQ multiplex PCR, while TCRdb's copy carries only in-frame clones and drops some. Of hundreds of thousands of clones listed, over 14% are singletons. These TCRs' antigens remain unknown. Sequenced sample: naive CD4+ T cells from blood. These receptors were obtained from a man aged 18 to 29 with type 1 diabetes.

A few counts support this clone. The chain uses TRBV19 and TRBJ2-7, with 7 bases identical to TRBD2. Germline CDR1 reads LNHDA; CDR2 reads SQIVND (reference sequence). Germline trimming cut 3 bases from V and 0 bases from J; bases unmatched to any gene: 5. The CDR3 has 15 amino acids. Written as DNA, the CDR3 is TGTGCCAGTAGTATTACGAGCGGGGACTCCTACGAGCAGTACTTC. Amino acid sequence: CASSITSGDSYEQYF.

This clone has just a few counts. This chain links TRBV10-3 with TRBJ1-1, with 7 positions matching TRBD1. The CDR3 length is 14 residues. Germline CDR1 ENHRY, CDR2 SYGVKD. After removal of 6 bases from V and 2 bases from J, the junction contained 6 bases not matched to a gene. CDR3 residues: CAISRQGLNTEAFF. In DNA form, the CDR3 reads TGTGCCATCAGCAGACAGGGCCTAAACACTGAAGCTTTCTTT.

CDR3 sequence (DNA): TGCGCCAGCAGCCAAGCCAGTAGCGGGAGTGTAGAGACCCAGTACTTC. Translated, it gives CASSQASSGSVETQYF. The rearrangement joins TRBV4-1 to TRBJ2-5; 9 bases fit TRBD2. V shed 1 base, J shed 4 bases, and the junction held 7 bases outside the gene matches. This CDR3 region has 16 residues. CDR1 MGHRA and CDR2 YSYEKL come from the germline V gene.

V is TRBV5-6 and J is TRBJ2-7; 8 positions agree with TRBD2. CDR1 is SGHDT and CDR2 is YYEEEE in the germline V gene. The CDR3 has 15 residues. J gave up 3 bases and V 4 bases, and 9 bases lay outside the gene matches. CDR3 DNA sequence: TGTGCCAGCAGCCAAAGCGGGGGTTCTAGCTACGAGCAGTACTTC. Amino acids: CASSQSGGSSYEQYF. Supplemented by reference TRBV5-6 and TRBJ2-7, the full variable domain reads DAGVTQSPTHLIKTRGQQVTLRCSPKSGHDTVSWYQQALGQGPQFIFQYYEEEERQRGNFPDRFSGHQFPNYSSELNVNALLLGDSALYLCASSQSGGSSYEQYFGPGTRLTVT.

The chain is built from TRBV28 and TRBJ1-4, with 10 bases matching TRBD1. After removal of 3 bases from V and 8 bases from J, the junction contained 6 bases not matched to a gene. Germline V lookup: CDR1 MDHEN, CDR2 SYDVKM. The CDR3 has 15 amino acids. CDR3 sequence: CASSLRQGAGEKLFF. CDR3 nucleotides: TGTGCCAGCAGTTTGAGACAGGGGGCCGGAGAAAAACTGTTTTTT.

The CDR3 spells CASSSSDRGREKLFF. DNA of the CDR3: TGTGCCAGCAGCTCCTCGGACAGGGGGCGTGAAAAACTGTTTTTT. The J gene is TRBJ1-4, the V gene TRBV7-2, with 11 bases lining up with TRBD1. From germline, CDR1 is SGHTA and CDR2 FQGNSA. The CDR3 is made up of 15 amino acids. With 4 bases clipped from V and 7 bases from J, the junction kept 5 bases outside the gene matches.

The chain carries TRBV16 and TRBJ2-7; D is possibly TRBD1 (5 bases). Trimming left V 1 base short and J 1 base short, with 14 bases between. This CDR3 spans 16 amino acids. Germline-derived CDR1 and CDR2 are KGHSY and FQNENV. The CDR3 sequence is CASSQWVEQGSYEQYF. The CDR3 DNA reads TGTGCCAGCAGCCAATGGGTGGAGCAGGGTTCCTACGAGCAGTACTTC.

This clone occurred a few times. The genes are TRBV9 and TRBJ2-7; a weak D match, TRBD1 (5 bases). Trimming took 1 base from V and 5 from J, leaving 19 bases between them. The CDR3 sequence is 16 residues long. Germline assignment: CDR1 SGDLS and CDR2 YYNGEE. The CDR3 bases are TGTGCCAGCAGCGTACTTCACCTCAGGGATCCCCACGAGCAGTACTTC. Translating gives CASSVLHLRDPHEQYF.

The chain joins TRBV27 to TRBJ2-3; a weak D match, TRBD1 (6 bases). This CDR3 is 16 amino acids long. Germline-derived CDR1 and CDR2 are MNHEY and SMNVEV (reference sequence). Trimming removed 1 base at V and 2 bases at J, with 13 bases between. The CDR3 sequence is CASSLYDRSNTDTQYF. As DNA, the CDR3 is TGTGCCAGCAGTTTATACGACAGGTCCAACACAGATACGCAGTATTTT.

The chain has TRBV18 and TRBJ1-2; D unresolved. This CDR3 contains 12 residues. Germline CDR1 KGHSH, CDR2 LQKENI. V lost 2 bases to trimming and J lost 8 bases, with 9 bases between them. CDR3 loop: CASSPRGGGYTF. The DNA of the CDR3 is TGTGCCAGCTCACCAAGAGGAGGCGGCTACACCTTC.

There are a few counts of this clone. The chain is built from TRBV18 and TRBJ2-3; TRBD2 might be the D (5 bases). The CDR3 is 14 residues long. With 6 bases removed from V and 6 bases from J, the gap between germline ends came to 16 bases. Looked up from germline, CDR1 is KGHSH and CDR2 is LQKENI. The DNA for the CDR3 is TGTGCCAGCTCCCCTGGACGGGGAAGGGATACGCAGTATTTT. It is translated as CASSPGRGRDTQYF.

This clone was observed a handful of times. The chain links TRBV6-5 to TRBJ2-1, with 14 bases that match TRBD2. The V and J ends lost 4 bases and 7 bases, in that order; junction bases with no gene match: 3. From germline, CDR1 is MNHEY and CDR2 SVGAGI. This CDR3 region has 15 residues. This chain's CDR3 is CASSSGTSGSNEQFF. The CDR3 bases are TGTGCCAGCAGTTCCGGGACTAGCGGGAGTAATGAGCAGTTCTTC.

This clone was picked up a small number of times. V and J are TRBV13 and TRBJ2-1; 9 positions agree with TRBD2. The J segment lost 7 bases and the V segment lost 4 bases, leaving 11 bases of the junction unmatched. The CDR3 has 16 amino acids. Looked up from germline, CDR1 is PRHDT and CDR2 is FYEKMQ (reference sequence). The CDR3 loop reads CASSSVTGTSRNEQFF. The CDR3 bases are TGTGCCAGCAGCTCTGTGACAGGGACTAGCCGGAATGAGCAGTTCTTC.

There are a few counts of this clone. V and J are TRBV4-3 and TRBJ1-3; D is unresolved. Germline V gene sequence: CDR1 LGHNA, CDR2 YSLEER. CDR3 length equals 17 residues. Deletions cut 0 bases from V and 2 bases from J, with 14 bases between. CDR3 in amino acids: CASSQEPPTSTGNTIYF. CDR3 DNA: TGCGCCAGCAGCCAAGAGCCTCCGACATCTACTGGAAACACCATATATTTT.

CDR3 region: CATSRDSGLAFSSDEQYF. The CDR3 nucleotides read TGTGCCACCAGCAGAGATTCCGGACTAGCTTTTTCGTCGGACGAGCAGTACTTC. This chain links TRBV15 with TRBJ2-7; 8 nucleotides match TRBD2. With V trimmed by 0 bases and J by 5 bases, 15 bases remained unmatched. The CDR3 runs 18 residues. The germline CDR1 and CDR2 sequences are LNHNV and YYDKDF (reference sequence).

This clone appeared a few times. The V call is TRBV9, the J call TRBJ2-1; 8 bases map to TRBD1. V lost 1 base and J lost 6; bases outside the gene matches: 6. Looked up from germline, CDR1 is SGDLS and CDR2 is YYNGEE. The CDR3 is 15 residues long. Here the CDR3 DNA reads TGTGCCAGCAGCGTAATAGGACAGGGTTTCAATGAGCAGTTCTTC. This translates into CASSVIGQGFNEQFF.

This clone was seen more than once but under ten times. The CDR3 spells CAWSEGGQQVDGYTF. CDR3 nucleotide sequence: TGTGCCTGGAGTGAGGGGGGACAGCAAGTGGATGGCTACACCTTC. The chain carries TRBV30 and TRBJ1-2; 7 bases align to TRBD1. This CDR3 is built from 15 residues. Germline trimming cut 1 base from V and 6 bases from J; bases unmatched to any gene: 11. Germline values: CDR1 GTSNPN, CDR2 SVGIG (reference sequence).

The chain has TRBV5-4 and TRBJ2-6; maybe TRBD2 (5 bases). The CDR3 runs to 15 residues. The ends were cut back, 3 bases at V and 0 bases at J, with 7 bases in the middle. CDR1 and CDR2 (germline): SGHNT, YYREEE (reference sequence). The CDR3 bases are TGTGCCAGCAGCTCTGGAGGCTCTGGGGCCAACGTCCTGACTTTC. It encodes CASSSGGSGANVLTF.

This chain links TRBV15 with TRBJ1-1, with D maybe TRBD1 (5 bases). The germline V gene encodes CDR1 LNHNV and CDR2 YYDKDF (reference sequence). V shed 5 bases and J shed 5 bases, with 12 bases lying between them. This CDR3 has 13 residues. As DNA, the CDR3 is TGTGCCACCAGCGGTACGACAGAAACTGAAGCTTTCTTT. It is translated as CATSGTTETEAFF.

V is TRBV5-1 and J is TRBJ1-1, with a possible D match to TRBD1 (6 bases). The CDR3 contains 13 residues. Trimming cost V 8 bases and J 0 bases, with 11 bases left between them. The V gene's germline CDR1 is SGHRS and CDR2 YFSETQ. The CDR3 region is CASKQGLNTEAFF. The CDR3 region has the DNA TGCGCCAGTAAACAGGGCTTGAACACTGAAGCTTTCTTT.

This chain uses TRBV7-2 with TRBJ2-5; possibly TRBD1 for D (5 bases). Trimming removed 1 base from V and 5 bases from J, with 14 bases in between. CDR1 is SGHTA, CDR2 FQGNSA, per germline. The CDR3 contains 15 residues. The CDR3 region is CASSLGGRAAETQYF. The CDR3 region has the DNA TGTGCCAGCAGCTTAGGTGGCAGGGCGGCGGAGACCCAGTACTTC.

This rearrangement joins TRBV28 to TRBJ2-7, with D maybe TRBD1 (6 bases). Germline lookup yields CDR1 MDHEN and CDR2 SYDVKM. The CDR3 is 16 amino acids. V lost 5 bases and J 1 base, leaving 18 bases between the germline ends. The chain's CDR3 is CASSPPQGSASYEQYF. The CDR3 bases are TGTGCCAGCAGTCCGCCTCAGGGGTCCGCTTCCTACGAGCAGTACTTC.

This clone was found a few times. The chain carries TRBV7-9 and TRBJ2-4; D unresolved. V dropped 1 base and J dropped 3 bases, with 13 bases sitting between them. Germline assignment: CDR1 SEHNR and CDR2 FQNEAQ (reference sequence). CDR3 length equals 16 residues. This chain's CDR3 is CASSLGQDIGKNIQYF. CDR3 sequence (DNA): TGTGCCAGCAGCTTAGGCCAGGATATCGGCAAAAACATTCAGTACTTC.

This clone was recorded a few times. This chain links TRBV9 with TRBJ2-7, with D possibly being TRBD1 (5 bases). V gave up 1 base and J gave up 6 bases, with 14 bases separating them. CDR1 SGDLS and CDR2 YYNGEE come from the germline V gene. This CDR3 contains 14 residues. CDR3 amino acids: CASSVSGATSEQYF. The CDR3 DNA follows: TGTGCCAGCAGCGTAAGTGGGGCGACAAGCGAGCAGTACTTC.

The rearrangement links TRBV5-1 to TRBJ2-5; TRBD1 agrees at 10 bases. Germline V gene lookup returns CDR1 SGHRS and CDR2 YFSETQ. V trimming: 6 bases; J trimming: 4 bases; junction bases outside the gene matches: 6. CDR3 length equals 14 residues. CDR3 residues: CASTDRGPGETQYF. CDR3 nucleotide sequence: TGCGCCAGCACCGACAGGGGGCCTGGAGAGACCCAGTACTTC.